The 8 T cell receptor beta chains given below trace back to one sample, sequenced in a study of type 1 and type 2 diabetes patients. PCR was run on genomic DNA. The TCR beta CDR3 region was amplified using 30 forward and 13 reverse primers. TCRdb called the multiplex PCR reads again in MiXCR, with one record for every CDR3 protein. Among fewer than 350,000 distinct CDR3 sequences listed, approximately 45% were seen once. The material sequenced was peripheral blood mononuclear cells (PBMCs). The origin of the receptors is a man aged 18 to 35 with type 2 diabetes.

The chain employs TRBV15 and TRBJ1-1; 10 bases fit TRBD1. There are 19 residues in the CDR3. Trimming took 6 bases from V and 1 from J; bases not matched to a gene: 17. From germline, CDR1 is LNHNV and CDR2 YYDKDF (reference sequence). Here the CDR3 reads CATRERGQGGVESNTEAFF. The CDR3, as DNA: TGTGCCACCAGGGAGCGAGGACAGGGGGGGGTCGAGTCGAACACTGAAGCTTTCTTT.

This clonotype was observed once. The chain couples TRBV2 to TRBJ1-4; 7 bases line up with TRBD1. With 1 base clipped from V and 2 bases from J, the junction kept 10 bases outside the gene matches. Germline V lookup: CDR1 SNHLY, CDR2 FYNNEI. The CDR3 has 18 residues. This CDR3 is CASSEGQGEYRTNEKLFF. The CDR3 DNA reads TGTGCCAGCAGTGAAGGACAGGGCGAGTATAGGACTAATGAAAAACTGTTTTTT.

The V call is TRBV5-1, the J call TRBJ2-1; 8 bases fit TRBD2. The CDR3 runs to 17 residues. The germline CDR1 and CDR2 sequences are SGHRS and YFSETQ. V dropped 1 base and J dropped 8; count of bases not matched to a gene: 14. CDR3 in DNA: TGCGCCAGCAGCTTGCTGGCCTCAGCGGGAGTCGACTATGAGCAGTTCTTC. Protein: CASSLLASAGVDYEQFF.

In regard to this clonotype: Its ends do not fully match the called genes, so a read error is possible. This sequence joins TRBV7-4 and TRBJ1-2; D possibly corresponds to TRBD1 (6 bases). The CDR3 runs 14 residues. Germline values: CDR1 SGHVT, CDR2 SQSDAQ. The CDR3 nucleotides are TGTGCCAGCAGCGTAGCTAACACAGGGACGGGCTACACCTTC. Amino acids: CASSVANTGTGYTF.

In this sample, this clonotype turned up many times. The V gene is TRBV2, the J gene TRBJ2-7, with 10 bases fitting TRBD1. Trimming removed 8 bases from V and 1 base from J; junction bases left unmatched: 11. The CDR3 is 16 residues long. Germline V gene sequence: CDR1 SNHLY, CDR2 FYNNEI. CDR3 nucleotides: TGTGCCAGCGGAACCGGGACAGGGGCTGAATCCTACGAGCAGTACTTC. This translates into CASGTGTGAESYEQYF.

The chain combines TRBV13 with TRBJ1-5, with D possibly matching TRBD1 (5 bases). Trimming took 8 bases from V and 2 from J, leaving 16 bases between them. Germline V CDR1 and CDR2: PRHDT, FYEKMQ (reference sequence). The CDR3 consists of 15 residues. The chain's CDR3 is CASVGQGVGNQPQHF. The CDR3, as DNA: TGTGCCAGCGTCGGGCAGGGCGTTGGCAATCAGCCCCAGCATTTT.

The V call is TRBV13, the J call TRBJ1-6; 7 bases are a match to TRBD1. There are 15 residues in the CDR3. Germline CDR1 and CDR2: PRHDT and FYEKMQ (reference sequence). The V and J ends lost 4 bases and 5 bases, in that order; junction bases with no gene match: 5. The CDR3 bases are TGTGCCAGCAGCTCACGGGACAGAGATAATTCACCCCTCCACTTT. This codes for CASSSRDRDNSPLHF.

This CDR3 reads CATSRGGWETQYF. In DNA form, the CDR3 reads TGTGCCACCAGCAGAGGGGGATGGGAGACCCAGTACTTC. The chain carries TRBV15 and TRBJ2-7; D gene uncertain. With the DNA end fitting TRBJ2-5 better, the J assignment may be wrong. CDR3 size: 13 residues. Germline assignment: CDR1 LNHNV and CDR2 YYDKDF (reference sequence).